This record covers a single T cell receptor (beta chain). Its cognate antigen is unknown. Each CDR3 protein gets one entry after TCRdb re-called the 5' RACE reads with MiXCR. The sample lists approximately 530,000 distinct CDR3 sequences; about 22% were seen once. The data derive from a study of identical twins. Study results and limitations: Not following the same donors, the study drew its conclusions from cross-sectional statistical analysis.

The germline CDR1 and CDR2 sequences are SGHTA and FQGTGA. There are 16 residues in the CDR3. Trimming removed 1 base at V and 2 bases at J, with 15 bases between. A further study also used this sample, focusing on yellow fever vaccine responses in identical twins.

This TCR was sampled from a woman under 30 in good health. Specimen: CD4+ T cells sorted from blood. The chain has TRBV7-3 and TRBJ2-7; D remains unclear. For the CDR3, the DNA is TGTGCCAGCAGCTTAAGGGCCCCCGCAAGTACCTACGAGCAGTACTTC. Translating it yields CASSLRAPASTYEQYF.